This entry lists 18 T cell receptor beta chains sequenced from one sample in a study of blood T cell repertoires in COVID-19. Assay: immunoSEQ multiplex PCR; the TCRdb copy retains only in-frame clones and omits some. This table has roughly 240,000 clones, roughly four fifths appearing once. The sample was peripheral blood. Receptor source: a woman aged 70-85 years with acute or convalescent COVID-19.

The chain couples TRBV19 to TRBJ2-5, with D tentatively TRBD1 (5 bases). The CDR3 is 15 residues long. V lost 5 bases to trimming and J lost 0 bases, with 13 bases between them. CDR1 LNHDA and CDR2 SQIVND come from the germline V gene (reference sequence). The CDR3 reads CASSPRRGYQETQYF. CDR3 bases: TGTGCCAGTAGTCCCAGAAGGGGCTACCAAGAGACCCAGTACTTC.

The chain has TRBV10-3 and TRBJ1-5, with 8 bases lining up with TRBD1. The CDR3 is made up of 13 amino acids. With 6 bases clipped from V and 4 bases from J, the junction kept 2 bases outside the gene matches. Germline V CDR1 and CDR2: ENHRY, SYGVKD. CDR3 protein: CAISGQGNQPQHF. The CDR3 region has the DNA TGTGCCATCAGCGGACAGGGAAATCAGCCCCAGCATTTT.

The rearrangement joins TRBV7-9 to TRBJ2-7; 8 bases are a match to TRBD1. The CDR3 is made up of 13 amino acids. V lost 5 bases, J lost 9 bases, and 9 bases stayed unmatched. Germline CDR1 and CDR2: SEHNR and FQNEAQ (reference sequence). The CDR3 nucleotides are TGTGCCAGCAGCCCGGACAGGGCCCTCGGGCAGTACTTC. Translating it yields CASSPDRALGQYF.

V and J are TRBV5-1 and TRBJ1-3; unclear D gene. This CDR3 is built from 15 residues. V was cut by 0 bases and J by 4 bases, with 11 bases left in between. The germline CDR1 and CDR2 sequences are SGHRS and YFSETQ. DNA of the CDR3: TGCGCCAGCAGCTTGGACAGCCTCCGCGGAAACACCATATATTTT. Protein sequence: CASSLDSLRGNTIYF.

The V call is TRBV3-1 (or the pseudogene TRBV3-2), the J call TRBJ1-2; D ambiguous. Germline V gene lookup returns CDR1 LGHDT and CDR2 YNNKEL (reference sequence). CDR3 length: 16 amino acids. With 0 bases removed from V and 4 bases from J, the gap between germline ends came to 15 bases. This chain's CDR3 is CASSQDTTDWPYGYTF. CDR3 in DNA: TGTGCCAGCAGCCAAGATACGACGGACTGGCCCTATGGCTACACCTTC.

The J gene is TRBJ1-2, the V gene TRBV19; 10 nucleotides align to TRBD1. The CDR3 is 13 residues long. Germline values: CDR1 LNHDA, CDR2 SQIVND (reference sequence). The trim removed 6 bases at V and 8 bases at J, leaving 6 bases unmatched. The DNA of the CDR3 is TGTGCCAGTAGCCGACAGGGGGCGAGGGGCTACACCTTC. Its protein product is CASSRQGARGYTF.

The chain carries TRBV6-5 and TRBJ2-3, with 8 bases identical to TRBD1. CDR1 MNHEY and CDR2 SVGAGI come from the germline V gene. The trim removed 5 bases at V and 0 bases at J, leaving 4 bases unmatched. The CDR3 is made up of 15 amino acids. The CDR3 loop reads CASSLTGASTDTQYF. The CDR3 DNA reads TGTGCCAGCAGTCTGACAGGGGCGAGCACAGATACGCAGTATTTT.

A single count supports this clone. V is TRBV28 and J is TRBJ1-2, with a possible D match to TRBD1 (5 bases). Germline V gene sequence: CDR1 MDHEN, CDR2 SYDVKM. The CDR3 consists of 18 residues. The V end lost 4 bases, the J end lost 4 bases, and 25 bases lay between the germline ends. Written as DNA, the CDR3 is TGTGCCAGCAGTTCCCGGCAATATACAGGCAAAATCGTCTATGGCTACACCTTC. It translates to CASSSRQYTGKIVYGYTF.

This sequence joins TRBV9 and TRBJ2-7; D is perhaps TRBD2 (6 bases). The CDR3 consists of 11 residues. Germline values: CDR1 SGDLS, CDR2 YYNGEE. Trimming took off 5 bases at V and 5 bases at J, with 8 bases between the two ends. The CDR3 region is CASSGGDEQYF. CDR3 sequence (DNA): TGTGCCAGCAGTGGCGGGGACGAGCAGTACTTC.

The CDR3 loop reads CASSQVLAGVGGYTF. DNA of the CDR3: TGCGCCAGCAGCCAAGTTCTGGCAGGGGTTGGTGGCTACACCTTC. The J gene is TRBJ1-2, the V gene TRBV4-3, with a possible D match to TRBD1 (6 bases). The CDR3 is 15 amino acids. The germline V gene has CDR1 LGHNA and CDR2 YSLEER. V shed 1 base and J shed 7 bases, with 16 bases lying between them.

J is TRBJ1-5 and V is TRBV19; D remains ambiguous. V was pared by 4 bases and J by 4 bases, with 11 bases between. The CDR3 runs to 14 residues. In germline, CDR1 is LNHDA, CDR2 SQIVND (reference sequence). In nucleotides, the CDR3 is TGTGCCAGTAGTACGCTGACGGGGAATCAGCCCCAGCATTTT. This encodes CASSTLTGNQPQHF.

The sample holds one count of this clone. The genes are TRBV11-3 and TRBJ1-6; D is unresolved. The germline V gene encodes CDR1 SGHNT and CDR2 YENEEA. CDR3 length: 14 amino acids. Deletions cut 0 bases from V and 10 bases from J, with 10 bases between. The CDR3 nucleotides are TGTGCCAGCAGCTTAGATGGGCCGGGGTCACCCCTCCACTTT. This codes for CASSLDGPGSPLHF.

The chain employs TRBV29-1 and TRBJ2-3, with 8 bases that match TRBD1. CDR3 length: 12 amino acids. The J segment lost 5 bases and the V segment lost 6 bases, leaving 4 bases of the junction unmatched. Per the germline V gene, CDR1 is SQVTM and CDR2 is ANQGSEA. CDR3 loop: CSVAGTGDTQYF. The CDR3 DNA sequence: TGCAGCGTCGCAGGGACAGGAGATACGCAGTATTTT.

This chain joins TRBV27 and TRBJ1-1, with 7 bases matching TRBD1. CDR1 is MNHEY and CDR2 is SMNVEV in the germline V gene (reference sequence). Trimming removed 5 bases from V and 4 bases from J; junction bases left unmatched: 7. There are 14 residues in the CDR3. CDR3 region: CASSPWGTVTEAFF. The CDR3, as DNA: TGTGCCAGCAGTCCCTGGGGGACAGTCACTGAAGCTTTCTTT.

The chain combines TRBV18 with TRBJ1-2; 10 positions match TRBD1. After removal of 1 base from V and 7 bases from J, the junction contained 3 bases not matched to a gene. Looked up from germline, CDR1 is KGHSH and CDR2 is LQKENI. CDR3 length equals 14 residues. The CDR3 nucleotides read TGTGCCAGCTCACCACAACGGGACAGGGGTGGCTACACCTTC. It codes for CASSPQRDRGGYTF.

V usage is TRBV30 and J usage is TRBJ1-2, with D perhaps matching TRBD1 (5 bases). Trimming cost V 3 bases and J 2 bases, with 13 bases left between them. Germline CDR1 is GTSNPN and CDR2 is SVGIG (reference sequence). This CDR3 has 14 residues. For the CDR3, the DNA is TGTGCCTGGAGCCGCAGGGAGGTGAACTATGGCTACACCTTC. Translation gives CAWSRREVNYGYTF.

The J gene is TRBJ2-3, the V gene TRBV4-1, with TRBD2 matching over 9 bases. CDR1 MGHRA and CDR2 YSYEKL come from the germline V gene. This CDR3 has 16 residues. Unmatched junction bases numbered 3, after V lost 1 base and J lost 1 base. The CDR3 bases are TGCGCCAGCAGCCAAGGCCTAGCGGGGCGCACAGATACGCAGTATTTT. Its protein product is CASSQGLAGRTDTQYF.

This clone has just one count. The chain links TRBV28 to TRBJ2-2; a weak D match, TRBD2 (5 bases). V was clipped by 1 base and J by 3 bases, with 21 bases between them. CDR1 and CDR2 from the germline V gene are MDHEN and SYDVKM. The CDR3 covers 19 residues. In DNA, the CDR3 is TGTGCCAGCAGTTTATTGGCAGGAGGAGCGCCCGGCGACACCGGGGAGCTGTTTTTT. Translated: CASSLLAGGAPGDTGELFF.